This TCR beta chain was recorded in a study of T cells after yellow fever vaccination. Study-wide results and limits: Abundant clonotypes from the bulk population could have been carried over as contaminants into FACS-sorted repertoires. Reappearing after the booster were most of the clones from primary vaccination (roughly 96% CD4, 88% CD8).

To note about this clonotype: What it recognizes is unknown.

The 5'RACE template-switching step produced TCR cDNA and added a universal primer site and UMIs. MiXCR, applied by TCRdb to the 5' RACE reads, yields one record per CDR3 protein. This table holds fewer than 650,000 distinct CDR3 sequences, 21% found once. CDR3 length: 17 amino acids. Per the germline V gene, CDR1 is SNHLY and CDR2 is FYNNEI. V was clipped by 8 bases and J by 0 bases; unmatched bases: 13. This TCR derives from a man between 18 and 35 years old who received the YFV17D yellow fever vaccine. The chain has TRBV2 and TRBJ2-7, with 10 bases fitting TRBD2. The sample was PBMCs, taken approximately 22 days after the first yellow fever vaccination. The CDR3 is CASGVGLAEQSSYEQYF. The CDR3 coding sequence is TGTGCCAGCGGTGTTGGACTAGCGGAGCAGAGCTCCTACGAGCAGTACTTC.